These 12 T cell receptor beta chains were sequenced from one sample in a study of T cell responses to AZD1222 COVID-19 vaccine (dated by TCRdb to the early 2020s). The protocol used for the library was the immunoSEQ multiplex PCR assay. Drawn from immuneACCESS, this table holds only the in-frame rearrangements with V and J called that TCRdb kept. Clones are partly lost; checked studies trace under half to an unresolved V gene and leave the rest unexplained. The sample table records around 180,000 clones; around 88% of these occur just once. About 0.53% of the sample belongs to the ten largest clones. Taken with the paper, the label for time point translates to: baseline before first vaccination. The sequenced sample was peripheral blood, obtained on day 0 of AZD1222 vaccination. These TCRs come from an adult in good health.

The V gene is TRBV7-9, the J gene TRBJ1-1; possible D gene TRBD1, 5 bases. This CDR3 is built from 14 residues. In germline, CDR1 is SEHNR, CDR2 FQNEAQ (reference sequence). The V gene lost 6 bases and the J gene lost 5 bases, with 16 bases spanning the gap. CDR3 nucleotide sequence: TGTGCCAGCAGAGGGCCGGGGGGAGTTACTGAAGCTTTCTTT. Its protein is CASRGPGGVTEAFF.

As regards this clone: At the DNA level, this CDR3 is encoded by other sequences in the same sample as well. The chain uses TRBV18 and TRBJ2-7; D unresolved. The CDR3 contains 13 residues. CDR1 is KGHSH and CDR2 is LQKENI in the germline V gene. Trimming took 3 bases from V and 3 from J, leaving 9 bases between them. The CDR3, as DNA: TGTGCCAGCTCACCGGGTGCTGGCTACGAGCAGTACTTC. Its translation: CASSPGAGYEQYF.

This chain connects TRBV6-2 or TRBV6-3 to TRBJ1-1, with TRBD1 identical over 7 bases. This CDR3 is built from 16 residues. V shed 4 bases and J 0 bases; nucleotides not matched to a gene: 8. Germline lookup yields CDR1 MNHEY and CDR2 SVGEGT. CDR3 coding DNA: TGTGCCAGCAGTTCCTTGAGACAGGGACTGAACACTGAAGCTTTCTTT. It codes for CASSSLRQGLNTEAFF.

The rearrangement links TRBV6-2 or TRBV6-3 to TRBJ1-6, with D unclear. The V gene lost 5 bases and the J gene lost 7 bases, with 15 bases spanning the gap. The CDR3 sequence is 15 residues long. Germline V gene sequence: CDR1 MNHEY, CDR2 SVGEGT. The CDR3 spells CASSLFEGSNSPLHF. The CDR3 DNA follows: TGTGCCAGCAGTCTTTTCGAGGGTTCAAATTCACCCCTCCACTTT.

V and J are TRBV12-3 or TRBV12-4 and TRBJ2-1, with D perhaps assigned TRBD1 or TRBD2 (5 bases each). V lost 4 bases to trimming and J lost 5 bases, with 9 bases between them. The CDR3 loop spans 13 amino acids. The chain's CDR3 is CASSSGTHNEQFF. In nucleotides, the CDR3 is TGTGCCAGCAGTTCGGGGACCCACAATGAGCAGTTCTTC.

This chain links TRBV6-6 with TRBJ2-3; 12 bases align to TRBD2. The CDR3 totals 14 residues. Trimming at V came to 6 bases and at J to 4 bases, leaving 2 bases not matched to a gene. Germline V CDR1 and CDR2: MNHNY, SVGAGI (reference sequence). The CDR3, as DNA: TGTGCCAGCAGGACTAGCGGGAGAGCAGATACGCAGTATTTT. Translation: CASRTSGRADTQYF.

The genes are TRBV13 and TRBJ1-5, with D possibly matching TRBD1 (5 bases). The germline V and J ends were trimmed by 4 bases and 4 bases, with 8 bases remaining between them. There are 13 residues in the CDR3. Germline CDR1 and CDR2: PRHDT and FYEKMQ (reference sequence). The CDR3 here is CASSSGTNQPQHF. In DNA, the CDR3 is TGTGCCAGCAGCTCTGGGACGAATCAGCCCCAGCATTTT.

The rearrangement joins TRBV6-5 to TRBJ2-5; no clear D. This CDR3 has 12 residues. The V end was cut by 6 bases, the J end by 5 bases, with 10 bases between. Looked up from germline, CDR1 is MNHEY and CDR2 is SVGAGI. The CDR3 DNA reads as TGTGCCAGCAGAACGCTTACCGAGACCCAGTACTTC. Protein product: CASRTLTETQYF.

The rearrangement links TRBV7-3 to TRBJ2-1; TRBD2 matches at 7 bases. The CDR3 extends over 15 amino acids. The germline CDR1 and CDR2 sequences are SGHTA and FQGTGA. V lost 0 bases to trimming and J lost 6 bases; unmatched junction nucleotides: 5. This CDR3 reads CASSLTRGLPNEQFF. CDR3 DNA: TGTGCCAGCAGCTTAACGCGGGGACTACCCAATGAGCAGTTCTTC.

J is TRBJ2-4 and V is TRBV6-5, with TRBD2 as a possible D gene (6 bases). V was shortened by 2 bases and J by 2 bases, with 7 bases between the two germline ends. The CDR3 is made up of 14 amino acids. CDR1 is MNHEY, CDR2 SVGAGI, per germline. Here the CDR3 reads CASSYRGSKNIQYF. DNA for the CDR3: TGTGCCAGCAGTTACCGGGGGTCCAAAAACATTCAGTACTTC.

The CDR3 protein is CASSEGQSFSGNTIYF. The CDR3 nucleotides are TGTGCCAGCAGTGAGGGCCAGAGTTTCTCTGGAAACACCATATATTTT. V usage is TRBV7-8 and J usage is TRBJ1-3; D remains unclear. V was clipped by 6 bases and J by 0 bases, with 15 bases between them. The CDR3 has 16 residues. Germline CDR1 reads SGHVS; CDR2 reads FQNEAQ.

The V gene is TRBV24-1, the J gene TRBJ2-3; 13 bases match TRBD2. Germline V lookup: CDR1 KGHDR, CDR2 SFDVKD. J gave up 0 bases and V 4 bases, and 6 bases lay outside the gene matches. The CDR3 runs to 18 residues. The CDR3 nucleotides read TGTGCCACCAGTGACCCTCGACTAGCGGGAGGAAGCACAGATACGCAGTATTTT. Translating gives CATSDPRLAGGSTDTQYF.